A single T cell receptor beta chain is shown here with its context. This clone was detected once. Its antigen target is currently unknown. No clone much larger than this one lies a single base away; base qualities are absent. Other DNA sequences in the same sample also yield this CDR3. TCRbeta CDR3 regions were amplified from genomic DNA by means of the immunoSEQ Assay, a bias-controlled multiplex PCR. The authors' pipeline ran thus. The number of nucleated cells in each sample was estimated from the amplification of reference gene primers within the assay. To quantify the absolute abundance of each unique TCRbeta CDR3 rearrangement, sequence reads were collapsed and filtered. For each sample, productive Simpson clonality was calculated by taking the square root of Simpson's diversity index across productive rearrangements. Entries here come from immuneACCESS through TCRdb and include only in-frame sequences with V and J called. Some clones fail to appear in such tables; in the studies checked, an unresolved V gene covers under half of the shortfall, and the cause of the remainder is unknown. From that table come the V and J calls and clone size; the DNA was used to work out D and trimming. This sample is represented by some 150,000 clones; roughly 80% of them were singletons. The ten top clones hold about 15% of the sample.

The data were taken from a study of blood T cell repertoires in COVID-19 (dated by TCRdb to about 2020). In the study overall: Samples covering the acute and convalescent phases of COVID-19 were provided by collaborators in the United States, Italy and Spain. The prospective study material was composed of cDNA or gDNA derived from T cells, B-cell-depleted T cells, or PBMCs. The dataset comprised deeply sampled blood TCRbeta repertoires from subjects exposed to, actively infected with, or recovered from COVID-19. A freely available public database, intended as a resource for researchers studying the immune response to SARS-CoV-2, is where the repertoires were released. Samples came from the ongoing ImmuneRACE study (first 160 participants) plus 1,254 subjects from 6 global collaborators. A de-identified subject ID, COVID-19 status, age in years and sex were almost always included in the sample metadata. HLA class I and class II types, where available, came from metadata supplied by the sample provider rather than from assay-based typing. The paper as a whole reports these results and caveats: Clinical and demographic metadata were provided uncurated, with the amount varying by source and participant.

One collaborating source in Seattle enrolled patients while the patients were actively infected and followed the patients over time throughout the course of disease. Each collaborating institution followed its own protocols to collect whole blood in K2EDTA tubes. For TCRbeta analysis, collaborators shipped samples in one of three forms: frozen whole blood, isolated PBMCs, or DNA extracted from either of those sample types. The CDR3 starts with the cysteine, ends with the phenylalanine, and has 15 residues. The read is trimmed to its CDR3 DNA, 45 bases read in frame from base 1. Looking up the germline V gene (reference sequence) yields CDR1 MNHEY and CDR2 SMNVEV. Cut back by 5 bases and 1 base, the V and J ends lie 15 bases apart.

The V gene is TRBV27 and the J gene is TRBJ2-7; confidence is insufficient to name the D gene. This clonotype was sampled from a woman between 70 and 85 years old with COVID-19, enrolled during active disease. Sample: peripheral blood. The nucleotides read TGTGCCAGCAGTCCCTCCCTGACGGGTTCCTACGAGCAGTACTTC. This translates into CASSPSLTGSYEQYF.